Here is one T cell receptor (beta chain) with its context. What it recognizes is unknown. Unmatched junction bases numbered 6, after V lost 6 bases and J lost 4 bases. Germline assignment: CDR1 MNHNS and CDR2 SASEGT. CDR3 length: 14 amino acids. PCR involved 60 Vbeta and 13 Jbeta primers. TCRdb keeps only in-frame clones here, not all; method: immunoSEQ multiplex PCR. The data show around 170,000 clones, about three quarters seen once. This entry belongs to a study of cytomegalovirus exposure and HLA in healthy donors. The study's findings and limits: Sequencing depth across donors, presence/absence analyses assumed, was roughly uniform.

This TCR was recovered from a woman in her 50s in good health and CMV-seropositive. The rearrangement uses TRBV6-1 and TRBJ1-1; TRBD1 matches 9 bases. Sequences were obtained from PBMCs. This CDR3 reads CASRPTGGGTEAFF. The CDR3 region has the DNA TGTGCCAGCAGACCGACAGGGGGAGGCACTGAAGCTTTCTTT.